What follows are 18 T cell receptor beta chains derived from one specimen sequenced in a study of T cells in Graves' hyperthyroidism and ophthalmopathy. Researchers amplified the TCR beta CDR3 regions from RNA transcripts. The TCR CDR3 was amplified in a first-round RT-PCR using the HTBI primer set. TCRdb independently ran MiXCR on the multiplex PCR reads; one entry per CDR3 protein. The sample shows about 270,000 distinct CDR3 sequences, around 22% of them seen only once. Sequences were obtained from blood. These receptors were obtained from a man aged 25 to 45 with Graves' ophthalmopathy.

This clonotype was counted only a few times. The rearrangement uses TRBV10-3 and TRBJ2-3, with 11 bases aligning to TRBD2. The trim removed 4 bases at V and 0 bases at J, leaving 3 bases unmatched. The CDR3 has 16 amino acids. Germline CDR1 ENHRY, CDR2 SYGVKD. The CDR3 loop reads CAISARTSGSTDTQYF. CDR3 bases: TGTGCCATCAGTGCTCGGACTAGCGGGAGCACAGATACGCAGTATTTT.

Turning to this clonotype: At one boundary the junction diverges from the germline segment, which might be a read error. This rearrangement joins TRBV7-9 to TRBJ2-3, with 9 nucleotides matching TRBD2. The CDR3 is made up of 14 amino acids. The germline gives CDR1 SEHNR, CDR2 FQNEAQ (reference sequence). CDR3 in amino acids: CASSVAGEADTQYF. CDR3 sequence (DNA): TGTGCCAGCAGCGTAGCGGGAGAGGCAGATACGCAGTATTTT.

For the CDR3, the DNA is TGTGCCAGCAGTTTAATCGGAGGGCTTTCCTACGAGCAGTACTTC. Translating gives CASSLIGGLSYEQYF. The V gene is TRBV28, the J gene TRBJ2-7, with TRBD2 as a possible D gene (6 bases). From germline, CDR1 is MDHEN and CDR2 SYDVKM. This CDR3 region has 15 residues. V lost 2 bases and J lost 1, with 12 bases in between.

Worth noting for this clonotype: A much more abundant neighbour one base away suggests this may be a read error. This chain joins TRBV11-1 and TRBJ2-1; 8 positions agree with TRBD1. This CDR3 is built from 15 residues. CDR1 is SGHAT, CDR2 FQDESV, per germline (reference sequence). Germline trimming cut 6 bases from V and 10 bases from J; bases unmatched to any gene: 14. CDR3 amino acids: CASSPNRQGHGEQFF. In DNA, the CDR3 is TGTGCCAGCAGTCCGAACAGACAGGGGCACGGCGAGCAGTTCTTC.

V is TRBV19 and J is TRBJ1-1; D unclear. The length of the CDR3 is 13 residues. Germline loops: CDR1 LNHDA, CDR2 SQIVND (reference sequence). The germline V and J ends were trimmed by 1 base and 4 bases, with 7 bases remaining between them. Written as DNA, the CDR3 is TGTGCCAGTAGTATAGGGGGTGGCACTGAAGCTTTCTTT. It yields the protein CASSIGGGTEAFF.

In its sample, this clonotype was seen a few times. The chain employs TRBV19 and TRBJ2-5; 9 bases match TRBD1. V gave up 8 bases and J gave up 7 bases; unmatched junction bases: 8. The CDR3 is 13 residues long. Germline V lookup: CDR1 LNHDA, CDR2 SQIVND (reference sequence). The CDR3: CASRDRAFGTQYF. For the CDR3, the DNA is TGTGCCAGTCGGGACAGGGCCTTTGGGACCCAGTACTTC.

Many counts were recorded for this clonotype. CDR3 loop: CASSPPSSAKNIQYF. The CDR3 nucleotides read TGTGCCAGCAGCCCCCCGAGCAGCGCCAAAAACATTCAGTACTTC. The chain recombines TRBV11-2 with TRBJ2-4, with D hard to call. CDR3 length: 15 amino acids. Deletions cut 5 bases from V and 1 base from J, with 12 bases between. In germline, CDR1 is SGHAT, CDR2 FQNNGV.

This clonotype was observed at least ten times. The chain uses TRBV20-1 and TRBJ2-1; 7 bases fit TRBD2. V lost 3 bases and J lost 9; bases outside the gene matches: 5. The CDR3 length is 12 residues. Germline V gene data show CDR1 as DFQATT and CDR2 as SNEGSKA (reference sequence). This CDR3 reads CSARPTSAEQFF. Written as DNA, the CDR3 is TGCAGTGCTAGGCCCACTAGCGCTGAGCAGTTCTTC.

This clonotype has more than one count but fewer than ten. V and J are TRBV5-4 and TRBJ2-7, with a possible D match to TRBD1 (5 bases). This CDR3 comprises 14 residues. V dropped 4 bases and J dropped 5 bases, with 16 bases sitting between them. The germline V gene encodes CDR1 SGHNT and CDR2 YYREEE (reference sequence). CDR3 amino acids: CASSPQTVTNEQYF. The CDR3 DNA follows: TGTGCCAGCAGCCCGCAGACAGTTACCAACGAGCAGTACTTC. The full variable domain, its missing parts supplied by reference TRBV5-4 and TRBJ2-7, is ETGVTQSPTHLIKTRGQQVTLRCSSQSGHNTVSWYQQALGQGPQFIFQYYREEENGRGNFPPRFSGLQFPNYSSELNVNALELDDSALYLCASSPQTVTNEQYFGPGTRLTVT.

A few counts support this clonotype. The V and J genes are TRBV28 and TRBJ1-5, with D perhaps matching TRBD1 (6 bases). Trimming pared 3 bases from V and 5 bases from J, leaving 17 bases between. Germline CDR1 and CDR2: MDHEN and SYDVKM. The CDR3 covers 16 residues. This CDR3 reads CASSFLIRGGYQPQHF. The CDR3 DNA reads TGTGCCAGCAGTTTCTTAATCAGAGGGGGTTATCAGCCCCAGCATTTT.

V and J are TRBV6-1 and TRBJ2-7; D is ambiguous. This CDR3 has 14 amino acids. CDR1 and CDR2 from the germline V gene are MNHNS and SASEGT. V lost 4 bases, J lost 0 bases, and 10 bases lay in between. CDR3 amino acids: CASSGEQLSYEQYF. CDR3 bases: TGTGCCAGCAGTGGAGAACAGCTCTCCTACGAGCAGTACTTC.

The chain couples TRBV20-1 to TRBJ2-1, with 7 bases that match TRBD2. Germline CDR1 DFQATT, CDR2 SNEGSKA (reference sequence). Trimming at V came to 0 bases and at J to 9 bases, leaving 5 bases not matched to a gene. CDR3 length: 13 amino acids. CDR3 sequence reads: CSARDGGGVEQFF. The CDR3 DNA sequence: TGCAGTGCTAGAGATGGGGGAGGGGTTGAGCAGTTCTTC.

This chain uses TRBV13 with TRBJ2-1, with TRBD1 matching over 7 bases. CDR3 length: 11 residues. Trimming took 4 bases from V and 10 from J; bases not matched to a gene: 1. Germline lookup yields CDR1 PRHDT and CDR2 FYEKMQ (reference sequence). CDR3 nucleotide sequence: TGTGCCAGCAGCTCACAGGGGGAGCAGTTCTTC. This sequence encodes CASSSQGEQFF. The full variable domain, in which reference TRBV13 and TRBJ2-1 provide the parts outside the CDR3, is AAGVIQSPRHLIKEKRETATLKCYPIPRHDTVYWYQQGPGQDPQFLISFYEKMQSDKGSIPDRFSAQQFSDYHSELNMSSLELGDSALYFCASSSQGEQFFGPGTRLTVL.

This clonotype turned up a few times. The chain combines TRBV7-9 with TRBJ2-1; TRBD2 matches at 13 bases. Germline lookup yields CDR1 SEHNR and CDR2 FQNEAQ (reference sequence). The ends lost 5 bases at V and 8 bases at J; junction bases unmatched: 6. This CDR3 is built from 15 residues. The CDR3 DNA follows: TGTGCCAGCAGCCAAACTAGCGGGAGGGGGCATGAGCAGTTCTTC. Its protein product is CASSQTSGRGHEQFF. Looking up the rest from reference TRBV7-9 and TRBJ2-1 gives the full variable domain: DTGVSQNPRHKITKRGQNVTFRCDPISEHNRLYWYRQTLGQGPEFLTYFQNEAQLEKSRLLSDRFSAERPKGSFSTLEIQRTEQGDSAMYLCASSQTSGRGHEQFFGPGTRLTVL.

J is TRBJ1-1 and V is TRBV25-1; no firm D call. V lost 3 bases to trimming and J lost 4 bases, with 9 bases between them. The germline V gene encodes CDR1 MGHDK and CDR2 SYGVNS. The CDR3 totals 13 residues. CDR3 region: CASSEWAGTEAFF. In DNA form, the CDR3 reads TGTGCCAGCAGTGAGTGGGCGGGCACTGAAGCTTTCTTT.

This clonotype was found a few times. This CDR3 is missing its conserved last phenylalanine or tryptophan, likely due to a read error. The rearrangement links TRBV18 to TRBJ1-1; 10 positions agree with TRBD1. The CDR3 is 15 amino acids. The junction had 5 bases not matched to a gene; V was cut back by 3 bases and J by 4 bases. CDR1 is KGHSH, CDR2 LQKENI, per germline. The CDR3 sequence: CASSPSGQGFTEAFL. In DNA form, the CDR3 reads TGTGCCAGCTCACCCTCGGGACAGGGGTTCACTGAAGCTTTCCTT.

Many counts were recorded for this clonotype. The rearrangement uses TRBV3-1 and TRBJ2-3; TRBD2 agrees at 15 bases. The CDR3 spans 18 residues. From germline, CDR1 is LGHDT and CDR2 YNNKEL (reference sequence). The V segment lost 3 bases and the J segment 4 bases; nucleotides outside the gene matches: 8. The CDR3 bases are TGTGCCAGCAGCCAGCTGGGACTAGCGGGAGGTTTAGCAGATACGCAGTATTTT. It yields the protein CASSQLGLAGGLADTQYF.

The rearrangement links TRBV14 to TRBJ2-1, with 9 bases lining up with TRBD2. The V gene end was trimmed by 5 bases and the J gene end by 0 bases; junction bases not matched to a gene: 14. This CDR3 is 19 amino acids long. Germline V gene sequence: CDR1 SGHDN, CDR2 FVKESK. The CDR3 sequence is CASSLREGFGFYSYNEQFF. DNA for the CDR3: TGTGCCAGCAGCTTGCGGGAGGGGTTTGGATTCTACTCCTACAATGAGCAGTTCTTC.